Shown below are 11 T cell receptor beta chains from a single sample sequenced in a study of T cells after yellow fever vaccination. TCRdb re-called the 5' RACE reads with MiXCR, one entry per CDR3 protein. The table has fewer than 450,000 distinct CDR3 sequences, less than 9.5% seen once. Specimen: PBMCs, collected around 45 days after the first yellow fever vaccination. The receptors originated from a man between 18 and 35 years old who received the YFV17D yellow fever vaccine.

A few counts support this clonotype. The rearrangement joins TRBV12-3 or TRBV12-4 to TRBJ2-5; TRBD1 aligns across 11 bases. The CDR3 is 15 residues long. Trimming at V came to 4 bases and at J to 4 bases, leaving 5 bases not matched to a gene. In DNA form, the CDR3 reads TGTGCCAGCAGTTACGGACAGGGGGCCAGAGAGACCCAGTACTTC. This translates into CASSYGQGARETQYF.

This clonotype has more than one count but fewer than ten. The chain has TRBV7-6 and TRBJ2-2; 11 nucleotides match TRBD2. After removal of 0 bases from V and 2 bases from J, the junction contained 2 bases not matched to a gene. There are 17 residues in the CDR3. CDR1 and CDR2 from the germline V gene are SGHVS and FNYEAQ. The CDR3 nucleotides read TGTGCCAGCAGCTTAGCTAGCGGGGGGGCCAACACCGGGGAGCTGTTTTTT. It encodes CASSLASGGANTGELFF.

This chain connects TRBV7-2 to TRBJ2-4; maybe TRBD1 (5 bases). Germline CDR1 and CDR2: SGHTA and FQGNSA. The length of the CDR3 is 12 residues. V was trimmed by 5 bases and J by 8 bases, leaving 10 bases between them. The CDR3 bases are TGTGCCAGCAGCCTCCCAGGGTACATTCAGTACTTC. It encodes CASSLPGYIQYF.

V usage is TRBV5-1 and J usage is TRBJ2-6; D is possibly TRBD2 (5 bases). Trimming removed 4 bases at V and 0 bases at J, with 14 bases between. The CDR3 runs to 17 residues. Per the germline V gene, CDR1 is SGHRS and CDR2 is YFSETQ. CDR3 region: CASSQTRRTSGANVLTF. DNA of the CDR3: TGCGCCAGCAGCCAAACTAGACGGACCTCTGGGGCCAACGTCCTGACTTTC.

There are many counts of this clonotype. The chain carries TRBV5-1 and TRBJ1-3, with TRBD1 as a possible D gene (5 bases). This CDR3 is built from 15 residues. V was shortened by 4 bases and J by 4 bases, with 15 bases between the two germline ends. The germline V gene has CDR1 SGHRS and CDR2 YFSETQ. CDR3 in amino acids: CASSPFGGAGNTIYF. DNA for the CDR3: TGCGCCAGCAGCCCTTTCGGCGGGGCAGGAAACACCATATATTTT.

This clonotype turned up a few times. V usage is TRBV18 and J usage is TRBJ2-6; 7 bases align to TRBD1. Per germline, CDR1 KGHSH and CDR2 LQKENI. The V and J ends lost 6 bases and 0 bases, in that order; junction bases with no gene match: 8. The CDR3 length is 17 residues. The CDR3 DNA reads TGTGCCAGCTCGCAACCGGGACAGCCCTCTGGGGCCAACGTCCTGACTTTC. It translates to CASSQPGQPSGANVLTF.

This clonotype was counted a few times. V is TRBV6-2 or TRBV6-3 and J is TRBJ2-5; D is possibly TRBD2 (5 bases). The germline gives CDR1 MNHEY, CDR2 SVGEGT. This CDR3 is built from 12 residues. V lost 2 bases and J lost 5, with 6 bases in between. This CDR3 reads CASSYLAETQYF. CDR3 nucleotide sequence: TGTGCCAGCAGTTACCTAGCCGAGACCCAGTACTTC.

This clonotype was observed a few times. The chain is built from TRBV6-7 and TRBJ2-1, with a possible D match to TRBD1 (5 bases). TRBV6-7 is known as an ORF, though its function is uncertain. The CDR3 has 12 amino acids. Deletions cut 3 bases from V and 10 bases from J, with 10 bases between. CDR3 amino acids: CASSYTAGEQFF. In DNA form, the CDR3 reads TGTGCCAGCAGTTATACCGCAGGGGAGCAGTTCTTC.

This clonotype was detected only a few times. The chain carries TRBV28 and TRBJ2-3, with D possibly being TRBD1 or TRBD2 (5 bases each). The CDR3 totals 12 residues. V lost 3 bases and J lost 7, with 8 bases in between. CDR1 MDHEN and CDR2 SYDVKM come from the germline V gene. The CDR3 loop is CASSFGANTQYF. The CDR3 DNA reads TGTGCCAGCAGTTTCGGGGCCAATACGCAGTATTTT.

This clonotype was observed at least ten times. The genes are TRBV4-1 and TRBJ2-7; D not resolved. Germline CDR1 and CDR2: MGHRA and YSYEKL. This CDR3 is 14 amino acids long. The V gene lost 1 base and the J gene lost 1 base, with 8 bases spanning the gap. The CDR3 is CASSQVRTSYEQYF. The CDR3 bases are TGCGCCAGCAGCCAAGTTAGAACATCCTACGAGCAGTACTTC.

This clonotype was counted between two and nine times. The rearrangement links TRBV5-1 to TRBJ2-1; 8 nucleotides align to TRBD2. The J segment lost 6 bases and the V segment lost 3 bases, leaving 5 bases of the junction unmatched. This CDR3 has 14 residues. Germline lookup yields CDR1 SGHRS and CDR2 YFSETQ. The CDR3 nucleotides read TGCGCCAGCAGCTCCGAAGCGGGGGTCAATGAGCAGTTCTTC. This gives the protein CASSSEAGVNEQFF.